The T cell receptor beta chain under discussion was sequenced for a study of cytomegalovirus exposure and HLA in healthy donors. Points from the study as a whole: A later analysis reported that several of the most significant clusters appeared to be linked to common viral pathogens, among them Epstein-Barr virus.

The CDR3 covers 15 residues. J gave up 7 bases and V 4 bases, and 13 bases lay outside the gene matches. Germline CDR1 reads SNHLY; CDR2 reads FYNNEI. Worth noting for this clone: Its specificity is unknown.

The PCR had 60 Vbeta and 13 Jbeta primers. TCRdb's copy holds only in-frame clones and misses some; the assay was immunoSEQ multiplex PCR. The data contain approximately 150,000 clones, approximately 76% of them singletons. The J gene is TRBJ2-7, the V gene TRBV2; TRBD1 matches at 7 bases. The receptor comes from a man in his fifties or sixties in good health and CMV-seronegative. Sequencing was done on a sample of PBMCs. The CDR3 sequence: CASSANTGASGEQYF. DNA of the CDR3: TGTGCCAGCAGTGCCAACACAGGGGCGTCGGGGGAGCAGTACTTC.